Included here is one TCR beta chain sequence, with context. Its antigen is unknown. The source of the sample is a study of vaccination and CD4 T cells after COVID-19. Study summary: Three convalescent patients gave samples at day 14 post-vaccination, and they were sampled again at days 161 to 241 post-vaccination.

Germline lookup yields CDR1 SGHAT and CDR2 FQNNGV. The CDR3 consists of 14 residues. After removal of 5 bases from V and 7 bases from J, the junction contained 9 bases not matched to a gene. Indicated time point: late sampling 161 to 241 days after vaccination in a few convalescent patients. Treatment: roughly ten-day PBMC culture with coronavirus spike peptide pools or control peptides (ViraFEST assay). Each well held around 2 million PBMCs in IL-2 (roughly 10 IU/ml) medium with about 9.6 ug/ml peptide pools. Cultured CD4+ T cells had their DNA profiled by the Oncomine TCR Beta short-read assay. TCRdb called the PCR reads again in MiXCR, with one record for every CDR3 protein. This table holds around 18,000 distinct CDR3 sequences, approximately 56% found once. Study-level findings and limits: Median SARS-CoV-2-reactive clonotype numbers went up from roughly 21 to 40, but not significantly.

This sample comprised CD4+ T cells from blood, cultured in vitro, obtained about 7 months after SARS-CoV-2 vaccination. This receptor was identified in a human donor who had recovered from COVID-19. The gene calls are TRBV11-2 and TRBJ2-7, with 9 bases identical to TRBD1. The CDR3 spells CASSRRDREGEQYF. The CDR3 region has the DNA TGTGCCAGCAGCCGCCGGGACAGGGAAGGGGAGCAGTACTTC.